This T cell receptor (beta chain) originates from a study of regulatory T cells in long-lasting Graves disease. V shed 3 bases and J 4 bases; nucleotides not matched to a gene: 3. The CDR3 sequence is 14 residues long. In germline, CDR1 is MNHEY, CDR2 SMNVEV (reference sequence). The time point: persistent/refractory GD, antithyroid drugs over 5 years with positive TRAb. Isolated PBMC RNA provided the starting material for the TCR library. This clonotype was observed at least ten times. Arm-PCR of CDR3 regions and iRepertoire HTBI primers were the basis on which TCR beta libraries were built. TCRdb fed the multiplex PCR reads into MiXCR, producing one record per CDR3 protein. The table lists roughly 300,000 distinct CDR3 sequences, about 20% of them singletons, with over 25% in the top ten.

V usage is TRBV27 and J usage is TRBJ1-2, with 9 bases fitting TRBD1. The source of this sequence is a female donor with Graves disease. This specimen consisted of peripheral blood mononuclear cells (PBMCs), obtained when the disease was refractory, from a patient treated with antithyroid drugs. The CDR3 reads CASSFATGGYGYTF. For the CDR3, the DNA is TGTGCCAGCAGTTTCGCGACAGGGGGCTATGGCTACACCTTC.